The 15 T cell receptor beta chains listed next were all sequenced from one sample in a study of blood T cells in healthy people across ages. A second PCR of about 6 to 12 cycles used a sample-barcoded 5' primer and a J-beta primer mix. One entry per CDR3 protein, called by TCRdb with MiXCR from the 5' RACE reads. The sample holds about 580,000 distinct CDR3 sequences, around 48% seen once. Sequencing was carried out using blood. Every receptor here comes from a man older than 75 in good health.

This clonotype was seen at least ten times. A read error may be the cause here, since a much bigger clone is one base away. The V gene is TRBV6-5, the J gene TRBJ2-5; TRBD1 matches 12 bases. Germline V gene data show CDR1 as MNHEY and CDR2 as SVGAGI. Trimming cost V 4 bases and J 11 bases; bases outside gene matches: 14. This CDR3 has 16 residues. The CDR3 DNA follows: TGTGCCAGCAGTTCGCGTGGGACAGGGGGCTTCTGGGAGCAGTACTTC. It translates to CASSSRGTGGFWEQYF.

The CDR3 spells CASSRTGQGHNEQFF. CDR3 nucleotide sequence: TGTGCCAGCAGCCGGACCGGACAGGGTCACAATGAGCAGTTCTTC. The chain carries TRBV27 and TRBJ2-1; 8 bases map to TRBD1. The CDR3 is made up of 15 amino acids. Germline CDR1 is MNHEY and CDR2 is SMNVEV (reference sequence). J was trimmed by 5 bases and V by 6 bases; bases with no gene match: 9.

Comments on this clonotype: Relative to the germline gene, one junction end is altered; a read error may explain this. This chain joins TRBV6-6 and TRBJ1-4, with D possibly TRBD1 on 6 matching bases. CDR3 length equals 14 residues. Germline loops: CDR1 MNHNY, CDR2 SVGAGI (reference sequence). The CDR3 sequence is CASSPTGTNERLFF. For the CDR3, the DNA is TGTGCCAGCAGCCCAACAGGGACTAATGAAAGACTGTTTTTT.

This chain joins TRBV20-1 and TRBJ2-1; tentative D call: TRBD2 (6 bases). TRBJ2-7 explains the end of the DNA better; the J call may be wrong. CDR1 is DFQATT and CDR2 is SNEGSKA in the germline V gene (reference sequence). The CDR3 sequence is 14 residues long. The CDR3 reads CSAPKAGLYNEQYF. The CDR3 region has the DNA TGCAGTGCTCCGAAAGCGGGCCTCTACAATGAGCAGTACTTC.

The chain is built from TRBV3-1 and TRBJ2-5, with no clear D. Germline lookup yields CDR1 LGHDT and CDR2 YNNKEL (reference sequence). V gave up 1 base and J gave up 2 bases, with 8 bases separating them. The CDR3 length is 14 residues. The CDR3 DNA reads TGTGCCAGCAGCCAAGGTCAAAGACAAGAGACCCAGTACTTC. It yields the protein CASSQGQRQETQYF.

This clonotype turned up a few times. The chain recombines TRBV27 with TRBJ2-5; D unclear. Trimming pared 6 bases from V and 1 base from J, leaving 15 bases between. The germline gives CDR1 MNHEY, CDR2 SMNVEV (reference sequence). The CDR3 has 15 amino acids. DNA of the CDR3: TGTGCCAGCAGCCAAAACCCCGCCACCCAAGAGACCCAGTACTTC. It codes for CASSQNPATQETQYF.

J is TRBJ2-7 and V is TRBV10-3, with 8 nucleotides matching TRBD1. The V and J ends lost 11 bases and 3 bases, in that order; junction bases with no gene match: 18. Per the germline V gene, CDR1 is ENHRY and CDR2 is SYGVKD. The CDR3 is 16 amino acids. The CDR3 nucleotides are TGTGCCTCAAGCCGCGACGGCAGGACAGGGCTCTACGAGCAGTACTTC. Translation gives CASSRDGRTGLYEQYF.

The chain is built from TRBV7-2 and TRBJ2-1, with D perhaps being TRBD1 or TRBD2 (5 bases each). The CDR3 has 16 residues. V was shortened by 1 base and J by 0 bases, with 10 bases between the two germline ends. CDR1 SGHTA and CDR2 FQGNSA come from the germline V gene. The CDR3 here is CASSLDGASSYNEQFF. The CDR3 DNA reads as TGTGCCAGCAGCTTAGACGGGGCAAGCTCCTACAATGAGCAGTTCTTC.

This clonotype was counted only a few times. This chain uses TRBV21-1 with TRBJ2-7; the table's D call, TRBD1, has no DNA check behind it. TRBV21-1 is a known pseudogene. The CDR3 contains 18 residues. CDR3 residues: CASSKHAPGPRLSYEQYF. CDR3 bases: TGTGCCAGCAGCAAGCACGCCCCGGGACCAAGGTTATCCTACGAGCAGTACTTC.

This clonotype was counted a single time. The chain is built from TRBV10-2 and TRBJ2-3; TRBD2 agrees at 10 bases. The length of the CDR3 is 15 residues. Trimming cost V 7 bases and J 8 bases; bases outside gene matches: 12. Germline V gene lookup returns CDR1 WSHSY and CDR2 SAAADI. CDR3 in amino acids: CASIPTSGAIGTQYF. The CDR3 coding sequence is TGCGCCAGCATTCCTACTAGCGGGGCCATCGGTACGCAGTATTTT.

In its sample, this clonotype was seen many times. The rearrangement links TRBV29-1 to TRBJ1-2; D gene uncertain. Deletions cut 7 bases from V and 8 bases from J, with 14 bases between. From germline, CDR1 is SQVTM and CDR2 ANQGSEA. CDR3 length: 11 amino acids. CDR3 bases: TGCAGCGCCCCATCCGGGCTCGGCTACACCTTC. This encodes CSAPSGLGYTF.

This clonotype was detected once. The V call is TRBV6-2 or TRBV6-3, the J call TRBJ1-1; TRBD1 matches 9 bases. Germline loops: CDR1 MNHEY, CDR2 SVGEGT. V shed 5 bases, J shed 8 bases, and the junction held 6 bases outside the gene matches. The CDR3 loop spans 13 amino acids. The CDR3 sequence: CASSHGQGREAFF. The CDR3 coding sequence is TGTGCCAGCAGTCACGGACAGGGGAGGGAAGCTTTCTTT.

This clonotype has only a few counts. V usage is TRBV7-9 and J usage is TRBJ2-5; D uncertain. Germline V gene lookup returns CDR1 SEHNR and CDR2 FQNEAQ (reference sequence). This CDR3 is built from 12 residues. V was pared by 5 bases and J by 5 bases, with 9 bases between. The CDR3 spells CASSPTDETQYF. CDR3 coding DNA: TGTGCCAGCAGCCCCACGGATGAGACCCAGTACTTC.

The chain employs TRBV6-5 and TRBJ2-2; 10 nucleotides align to TRBD2. The CDR3 spans 18 residues. CDR1 is MNHEY, CDR2 SVGAGI, per germline. With V trimmed by 2 bases and J by 6 bases, 12 bases remained unmatched. The CDR3 coding sequence is TGTGCCAGCAGTTACGGCCCCCGGCTAGCGGGAGATGCCGGGGAGCTGTTTTTT. Protein product: CASSYGPRLAGDAGELFF.

Concerning this clonotype itself: This may arise from a read error, as a much more abundant clone is one base away. This chain links TRBV3-1 with TRBJ2-3; TRBD2 agrees at 10 bases. The length of the CDR3 is 17 residues. From germline, CDR1 is LGHDT and CDR2 YNNKEL (reference sequence). Written as DNA, the CDR3 is TGTGCCAGCAGCCAAGATTGGAGCGGGGGGGCGACAGATATGCAGTATTTT. Translating gives CASSQDWSGGATDMQYF.